This T cell receptor beta chain comes out of a study of cytomegalovirus exposure and HLA in healthy donors. As for the study in general: An analysis done earlier identified about 120 million unique TCR beta sequences from about 179 million T cells. Study results and caveats: Later, an analysis showed that TCR beta chains associated with HLA were more clonally expanded than others that were equally common. Reportedly, HLA-A and HLA-B alleles of most subjects were accurately predicted from TCR beta. TCR beta V- and J-gene trimming was later associated with a missense DCLRE1C variant.

Primers for the PCR totalled 60 Vbeta and 13 Jbeta. Assay: immunoSEQ multiplex PCR; the TCRdb copy retains only in-frame clones and omits some. The sample has approximately 110,000 clones, and its top ten clones hold 6.8%. This CDR3 spans 18 amino acids. CDR1 and CDR2 from the germline V gene are KGHSH and LQKENI. V was shortened by 2 bases and J by 0 bases, with 14 bases between the two germline ends. A remark on this clone: Its cognate antigen is unknown.

The source is a middle-aged man in good health and CMV-seropositive. The sequencing input was PBMCs. The chain uses TRBV18 and TRBJ2-6; a weak D match, TRBD2 (5 bases). The CDR3 DNA is TGTGCCAGCTCACCAGGGCCGGGGTTCAGCTCTGGGGCCAACGTCCTGACTTTC. Translating it yields CASSPGPGFSSGANVLTF.